This T cell receptor (beta chain) was identified during a study of T cell responses to AZD1222 COVID-19 vaccine. General study results and limits: A mostly white British donor set with more females was recruited, and clonal diversity was possibly underestimated. Unmutated regions of variants are reportedly targeted by nearly half of spike-specific TCRs.

The protocol was immunoSEQ multiplex PCR, while the TCRdb copy is restricted to in-frame clones and leaves out a portion. The data contain 150,000 to 200,000 clones, about 90% of them singletons. Turning to this clone: Its specificity is not known.

CDR3 length equals 19 residues. CDR1 is MGHRA, CDR2 YSYEKL, per germline. Trimming pared 4 bases from V and 0 bases from J, leaving 24 bases between. The source is an adult who received the AZD1222 COVID-19 vaccine. Sequenced material: peripheral blood, taken 28 days after the second AZD1222 dose. The rearrangement links TRBV4-1 to TRBJ1-1; D might be TRBD1 (5 bases). CDR3 residues: CASSRIRGGGDNLNTEAFF. The CDR3 DNA reads TGCGCCAGCAGCCGGATTAGAGGAGGAGGGGATAACCTGAACACTGAAGCTTTCTTT.